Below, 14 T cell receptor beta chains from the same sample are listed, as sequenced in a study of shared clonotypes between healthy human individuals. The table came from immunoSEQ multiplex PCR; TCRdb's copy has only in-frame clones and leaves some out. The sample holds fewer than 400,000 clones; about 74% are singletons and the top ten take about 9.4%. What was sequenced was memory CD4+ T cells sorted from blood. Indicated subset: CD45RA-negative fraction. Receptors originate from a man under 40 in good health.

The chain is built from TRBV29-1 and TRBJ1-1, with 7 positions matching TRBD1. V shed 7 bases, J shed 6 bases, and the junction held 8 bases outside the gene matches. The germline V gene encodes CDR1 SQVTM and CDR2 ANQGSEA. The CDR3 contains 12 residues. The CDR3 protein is CSAQRGGAEAFF. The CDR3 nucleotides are TGCAGCGCGCAGCGAGGGGGCGCTGAAGCTTTCTTT.

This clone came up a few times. This chain's CDR3 is CASILPQQGRLNTEAFF. CDR3 sequence (DNA): TGTGCCAGCATCCTACCCCAACAGGGGCGTCTAAACACTGAAGCTTTCTTT. The chain uses TRBV2 and TRBJ1-1; TRBD1 matches 7 bases. Trimming cost V 7 bases and J 2 bases; bases outside gene matches: 16. From germline, CDR1 is SNHLY and CDR2 FYNNEI. CDR3 length: 17 amino acids.

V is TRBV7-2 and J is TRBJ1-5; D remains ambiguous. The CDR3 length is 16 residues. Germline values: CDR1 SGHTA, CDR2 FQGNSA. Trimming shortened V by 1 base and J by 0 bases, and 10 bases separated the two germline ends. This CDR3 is CASSLGASYSNQPQHF. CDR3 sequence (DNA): TGTGCCAGCAGCTTAGGGGCCAGTTATAGCAATCAGCCCCAGCATTTT.

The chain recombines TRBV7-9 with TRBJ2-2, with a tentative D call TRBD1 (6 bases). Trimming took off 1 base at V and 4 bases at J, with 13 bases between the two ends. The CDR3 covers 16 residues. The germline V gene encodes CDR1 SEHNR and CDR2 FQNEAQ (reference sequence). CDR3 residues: CASSLGAGDGTGELFF. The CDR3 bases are TGTGCCAGCAGCTTAGGGGCAGGGGATGGCACCGGGGAGCTGTTTTTT.

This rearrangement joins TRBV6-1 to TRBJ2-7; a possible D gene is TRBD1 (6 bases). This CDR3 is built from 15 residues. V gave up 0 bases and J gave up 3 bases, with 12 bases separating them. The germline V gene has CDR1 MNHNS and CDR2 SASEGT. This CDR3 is CASSEAPGTYYEQYF. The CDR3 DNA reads TGTGCCAGCAGTGAAGCCCCCGGGACATACTACGAGCAGTACTTC.

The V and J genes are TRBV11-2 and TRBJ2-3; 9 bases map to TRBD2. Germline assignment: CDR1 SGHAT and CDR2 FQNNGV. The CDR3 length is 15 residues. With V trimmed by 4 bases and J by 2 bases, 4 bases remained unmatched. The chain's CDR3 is CASSSWTSVTDTQYF. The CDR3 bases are TGTGCCAGCAGCTCCTGGACTAGCGTCACAGATACGCAGTATTTT.

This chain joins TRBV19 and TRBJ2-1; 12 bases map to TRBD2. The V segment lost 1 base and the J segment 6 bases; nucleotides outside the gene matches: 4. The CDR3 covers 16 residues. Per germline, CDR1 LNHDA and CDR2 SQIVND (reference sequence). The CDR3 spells CASSIASSGRANEQFF. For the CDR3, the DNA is TGTGCCAGTAGTATAGCCTCTAGCGGGAGGGCCAATGAGCAGTTCTTC.

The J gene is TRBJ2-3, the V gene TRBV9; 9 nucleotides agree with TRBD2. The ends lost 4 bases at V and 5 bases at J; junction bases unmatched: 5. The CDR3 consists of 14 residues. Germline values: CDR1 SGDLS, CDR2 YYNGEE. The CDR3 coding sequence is TGTGCCAGCAGCATACGACTAGCGGAAGATACGCAGTATTTT. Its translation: CASSIRLAEDTQYF.

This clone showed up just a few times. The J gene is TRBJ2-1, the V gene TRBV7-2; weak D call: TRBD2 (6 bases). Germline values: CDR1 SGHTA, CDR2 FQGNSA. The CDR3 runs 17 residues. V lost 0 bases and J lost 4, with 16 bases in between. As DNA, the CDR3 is TGTGCCAGCAGCTTAGCTTTCACGGGGGAGGTATACAATGAGCAGTTCTTC. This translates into CASSLAFTGEVYNEQFF.

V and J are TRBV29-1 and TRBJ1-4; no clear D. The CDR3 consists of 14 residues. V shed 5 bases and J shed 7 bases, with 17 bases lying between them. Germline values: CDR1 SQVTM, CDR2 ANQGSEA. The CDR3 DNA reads TGCAGCGTTCGACTCTTGGCGGCAGCTGAAAAACTGTTTTTT. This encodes CSVRLLAAAEKLFF.

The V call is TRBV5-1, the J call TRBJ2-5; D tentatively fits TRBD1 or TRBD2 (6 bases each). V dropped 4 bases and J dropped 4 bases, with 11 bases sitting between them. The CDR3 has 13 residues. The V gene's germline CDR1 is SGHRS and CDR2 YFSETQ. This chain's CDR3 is CASSEGGSETQYF. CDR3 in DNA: TGCGCCAGCAGCGAAGGGGGGTCAGAGACCCAGTACTTC.

The CDR3 reads CSVGGAQDNEQFF. The DNA for the CDR3 is TGCAGCGTGGGGGGTGCGCAAGACAATGAGCAGTTCTTC. The rearrangement joins TRBV29-1 to TRBJ2-1, with D possibly TRBD2 on 6 matching bases. CDR3 length equals 13 residues. Trimming pared 6 bases from V and 5 bases from J, leaving 14 bases between. Germline V gene data show CDR1 as SQVTM and CDR2 as ANQGSEA.

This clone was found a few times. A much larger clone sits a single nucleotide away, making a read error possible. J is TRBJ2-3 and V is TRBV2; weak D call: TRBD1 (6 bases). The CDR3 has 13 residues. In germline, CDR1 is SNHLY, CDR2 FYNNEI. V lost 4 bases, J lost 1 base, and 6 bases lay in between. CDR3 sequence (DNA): TGTGCCAGCAGTGCAGGGGGCACAGATACGCAGTATTTT. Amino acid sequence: CASSAGGTDTQYF. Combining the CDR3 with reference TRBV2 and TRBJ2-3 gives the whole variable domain EPEVTQTPSHQVTQMGQEVILRCVPISNHLYFYWYRQILGQKVEFLVSFYNNEISEKSEIFDDQFSVERPDGSNFTLKIRSTKLEDSAMYFCASSAGGTDTQYFGPGTRLTVL.

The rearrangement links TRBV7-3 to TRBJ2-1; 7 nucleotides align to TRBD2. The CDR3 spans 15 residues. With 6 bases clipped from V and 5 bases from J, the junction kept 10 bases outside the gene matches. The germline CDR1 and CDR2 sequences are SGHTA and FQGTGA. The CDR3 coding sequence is TGTGCCAGCAGTCCTCCCGGGGGGAGAAACAATGAGCAGTTCTTC. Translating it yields CASSPPGGRNNEQFF.